The source of this TCR beta chain is a study of technical replicates of blood from a handful of donors. Sequencing used immunoSEQ multiplex PCR; TCRdb keeps in-frame clones, though not all of them. Here the sample spans about 69,000 clones, over 75% being singletons. CDR3 length: 14 residues. Germline CDR1 and CDR2: PRHDT and FYEKMQ (reference sequence). Germline trimming cut 5 bases from V and 6 bases from J; bases unmatched to any gene: 6. This receptor was taken from a human donor in good health. Some clones in this sample may be carry-over from other donors' samples. Sequencing was performed on PBMCs. The genes are TRBV13 and TRBJ1-2; 10 positions agree with TRBD1. This CDR3 reads CASSNRDRGDGYTF. Here the CDR3 DNA reads TGTGCCAGCAGCAACCGGGACAGGGGTGATGGCTACACCTTC. The full variable domain, with the rest looked up from reference TRBV13 and TRBJ1-2, is AAGVIQSPRHLIKEKRETATLKCYPIPRHDTVYWYQQGPGQDPQFLISFYEKMQSDKGSIPDRFSAQQFSDYHSELNMSSLELGDSALYFCASSNRDRGDGYTFGSGTRLTVV.